This T cell receptor (beta chain) originates from a study of blood T cell repertoires in COVID-19. As processed by the authors: Amplification from reference gene primers served as the basis for estimated nucleated cell counts. Generated by immunoSEQ multiplex PCR, the TCRdb table keeps only in-frame clones and is missing some. V, J and clone size were drawn from that table, and D and trimming were deduced from the DNA. Among 50,000 or so clones, 82% were seen once, and the ten largest hold approximately 7%. The germline V and J ends were trimmed by 7 bases and 2 bases, with 15 bases remaining between them. This CDR3 is 15 amino acids long. Germline CDR1 LNHDA, CDR2 SQIVND (reference sequence).

This clonotype was sampled from a man aged 40-55 years with acute or convalescent COVID-19. Sequences were obtained from peripheral blood. The chain couples TRBV19 to TRBJ1-3; no definite D call. The CDR3 DNA reads TGTGCCAGTAAGGATTCGGGATTAGCTGGAAACACCATATATTTT. Translating it yields CASKDSGLAGNTIYF.